Presented here are 26 T cell receptor beta chains from one specimen sequenced in a study of blood T cell repertoires in COVID-19. Profiled with immunoSEQ multiplex PCR; TCRdb holds only in-frame clones, not every one. The sample lists around 120,000 clones; around 88% were seen once. Sequencing input: peripheral blood. The receptors were sampled from a woman aged 45-60 years with active or convalescent COVID-19.

This clone was picked up one time. CDR3 coding DNA: TGCGCCAGCTGCCCTCAGGGTACCGGTAATGAAAAACTGTTTTTT. It encodes CASCPQGTGNEKLFF. V gene TRBV5-1 combines with J gene TRBJ1-4, with D possibly being TRBD1 (5 bases). The germline V gene has CDR1 SGHRS and CDR2 YFSETQ. The CDR3 runs 15 residues. Deletions cut 7 bases from V and 4 bases from J, with 17 bases between. The full variable domain, with the rest looked up from reference TRBV5-1 and TRBJ1-4, is KAGVTQTPRYLIKTRGQQVTLSCSPISGHRSVSWYQQTPGQGLQFLFEYFSETQRNKGNFPGRFSGRQFSNSRSEMNVSTLELGDSALYLCASCPQGTGNEKLFFGSGTQLSVL.

The chain couples TRBV3-1 (or the pseudogene TRBV3-2) to TRBJ2-3; 16 bases line up with TRBD2. The V and J ends lost 3 bases and 7 bases, in that order; junction bases with no gene match: 16. Germline V CDR1 and CDR2: LGHDT, YNNKEL (reference sequence). The CDR3 contains 20 residues. In DNA, the CDR3 is TGTGCCAGCAGCCATCGTAAGGGACTAGCGGGAGGGGGGCGGAGGTATACGCAGTATTTT. Protein: CASSHRKGLAGGGRRYTQYF.

A few counts support this clone. This sequence joins TRBV7-3 and TRBJ1-4; a weak D match, TRBD1 (6 bases). This CDR3 comprises 14 residues. Germline CDR1 SGHTA, CDR2 FQGTGA. Deletions cut 11 bases from V and 6 bases from J, with 19 bases between. The chain's CDR3 is CAPRGGLEDEKLFF. In DNA form, the CDR3 reads TGTGCCCCTAGGGGGGGGCTGGAGGATGAAAAACTGTTTTTT.

This clone was detected once. This chain links TRBV2 with TRBJ2-2, with 7 nucleotides matching TRBD1. V was pared by 6 bases and J by 6 bases, with 4 bases of the junction left unmatched. From germline, CDR1 is SNHLY and CDR2 FYNNEI. This CDR3 spans 13 amino acids. The CDR3 protein is CASSPQGAGELFF. The DNA for the CDR3 is TGTGCCAGCAGCCCGCAGGGGGCCGGGGAGCTGTTTTTT. The full variable domain, with the rest looked up from reference TRBV2 and TRBJ2-2, is EPEVTQTPSHQVTQMGQEVILRCVPISNHLYFYWYRQILGQKVEFLVSFYNNEISEKSEIFDDQFSVERPDGSNFTLKIRSTKLEDSAMYFCASSPQGAGELFFGEGSRLTVL.

On this clone itself: One junction end does not reproduce the germline sequence, and a read error may be involved. This chain connects TRBV7-7 to TRBJ2-1; 12 positions agree with TRBD2. This CDR3 spans 15 amino acids. From germline, CDR1 is SSHAT and CDR2 FNYEAQ (reference sequence). The CDR3 loop is CASSLGLAGINEQFF. In nucleotides, the CDR3 is TGTGCTAGCAGCTTGGGACTAGCGGGCATCAATGAGCAGTTCTTC.

The chain is built from TRBV5-1 and TRBJ2-1; the D is unclear. The CDR3 totals 15 residues. The V gene's germline CDR1 is SGHRS and CDR2 YFSETQ. Trimming cost V 1 base and J 1 base, with 9 bases left between them. The CDR3 DNA sequence: TGCGCCAGCAGCTTGAATGTCGGGTCCTACAATGAGCAGTTCTTC. Amino acid sequence: CASSLNVGSYNEQFF.

This chain connects TRBV4-2 to TRBJ1-4; perhaps TRBD1 as D (6 bases). This CDR3 is 14 amino acids long. The V end lost 4 bases, the J end lost 5 bases, and 11 bases lay between the germline ends. Germline V gene lookup returns CDR1 LGHNA and CDR2 YNFKEQ. The CDR3 here is CASSPQGRNEKLFF. The CDR3, as DNA: TGTGCCAGCAGCCCACAGGGACGGAATGAAAAACTGTTTTTT.

The rearrangement uses TRBV3-1 (or the pseudogene TRBV3-2) and TRBJ2-3; tentatively, D is TRBD2 (6 bases). Trimming pared 5 bases from V and 0 bases from J, leaving 9 bases between. The germline V gene encodes CDR1 LGHDT and CDR2 YNNKEL (reference sequence). There are 14 residues in the CDR3. CDR3 residues: CASSMGTSTDTQYF. CDR3 coding DNA: TGTGCCAGCAGCATGGGGACTAGCACAGATACGCAGTATTTT.

The chain is built from TRBV4-1 and TRBJ2-3, with TRBD1 as a possible D gene (6 bases). The CDR3 contains 16 residues. Germline CDR1 MGHRA, CDR2 YSYEKL. V gave up 1 base and J gave up 0 bases, with 11 bases separating them. In nucleotides, the CDR3 is TGCGCCAGCAGCCAAGCGTACAGGGCTAGCACAGATACGCAGTATTTT. It is translated as CASSQAYRASTDTQYF.

The chain combines TRBV11-2 with TRBJ2-5; 9 bases agree with TRBD2. Germline V CDR1 and CDR2: SGHAT, FQNNGV. The V segment lost 6 bases and the J segment 4 bases; nucleotides outside the gene matches: 6. The length of the CDR3 is 14 residues. The CDR3 nucleotides are TGTGCCAGCAGTTCCACAGCGGGAGGAGAGACCCAGTACTTC. Protein sequence: CASSSTAGGETQYF.

Here the CDR3 reads CASSIAPYSYNEQFF. DNA of the CDR3: TGTGCCAGTAGTATAGCCCCCTACTCCTACAATGAGCAGTTCTTC. The rearrangement links TRBV19 to TRBJ2-1; D gene ambiguous. V gave up 1 base and J gave up 0 bases, with 7 bases separating them. The CDR3 runs 15 residues. Germline lookup yields CDR1 LNHDA and CDR2 SQIVND (reference sequence).

The J gene is TRBJ2-1, the V gene TRBV30, with TRBD2 matching over 14 bases. J was trimmed by 8 bases and V by 3 bases; bases with no gene match: 9. This CDR3 spans 16 amino acids. Germline assignment: CDR1 GTSNPN and CDR2 SVGIG (reference sequence). For the CDR3, the DNA is TGTGCCTGGAGACCCTCCGGGACTAGCGGGAGACATGAGCAGTTCTTC. This sequence encodes CAWRPSGTSGRHEQFF.

This rearrangement joins TRBV5-4 to TRBJ2-5; 9 bases map to TRBD2. Germline-derived CDR1 and CDR2 are SGHNT and YYREEE (reference sequence). V lost 0 bases to trimming and J lost 6 bases; unmatched junction nucleotides: 9. There are 16 residues in the CDR3. CDR3 protein: CASSLVTLAGGKTQYF. CDR3 bases: TGTGCCAGCAGCTTGGTTACACTAGCGGGCGGAAAGACCCAGTACTTC.

This chain joins TRBV21-1 and TRBJ2-5; TRBD2 is the table's D call and was not checked against the DNA. TRBV21-1 is described as a pseudogene. CDR3 length: 18 residues. CDR3 loop: CASSKTSVRFLRRETQYF. The DNA of the CDR3 is TGTGCCAGCAGCAAGACTAGCGTTCGATTCTTAAGGAGGGAGACCCAGTACTTC.

This clone was seen a handful of times. The gene calls are TRBV2 and TRBJ2-7; 8 nucleotides line up with TRBD2. This CDR3 contains 13 residues. Trimming took 6 bases from V and 3 from J; bases not matched to a gene: 4. CDR1 is SNHLY, CDR2 FYNNEI, per germline. The DNA of the CDR3 is TGTGCCAGCAGCCCACTAGCGGACTACGAGCAGTACTTC. Translated: CASSPLADYEQYF.

This clone was picked up a small number of times. This chain joins TRBV7-9 and TRBJ1-1; no definite D call. The germline V gene encodes CDR1 SEHNR and CDR2 FQNEAQ (reference sequence). With 5 bases removed from V and 8 bases from J, the gap between germline ends came to 12 bases. The CDR3 is 12 residues long. CDR3 in amino acids: CASSHRPAEAFF. For the CDR3, the DNA is TGTGCCAGCAGCCACCGGCCAGCGGAAGCTTTCTTT.

V is TRBV9 and J is TRBJ2-1; D possibly corresponds to TRBD2 (6 bases). Germline-derived CDR1 and CDR2 are SGDLS and YYNGEE. Trimming took 3 bases from V and 3 from J, leaving 10 bases between them. The CDR3 is made up of 14 amino acids. The CDR3 bases are TGTGCCAGCAGCGGGAGGGCCAACTACAATGAGCAGTTCTTC. It translates to CASSGRANYNEQFF.

The chain uses TRBV29-1 and TRBJ2-7, with D possibly matching TRBD1 (5 bases). The V gene's germline CDR1 is SQVTM and CDR2 ANQGSEA. Deletions cut 6 bases from V and 0 bases from J, with 12 bases between. The CDR3 runs 13 residues. The CDR3 region is CSVISDNSYEQYF. The CDR3 coding sequence is TGCAGCGTCATATCGGACAACTCCTACGAGCAGTACTTC.

The gene calls are TRBV6-5 and TRBJ2-3; TRBD2 is a possible D gene (5 bases). Trimming left V 7 bases short and J 0 bases short, with 14 bases between. Looked up from germline, CDR1 is MNHEY and CDR2 is SVGAGI. The CDR3 has 15 residues. CDR3 coding DNA: TGTGCCAGCACCCTAAGCGGTACTAGCACAGATACGCAGTATTTT. Its translation is CASTLSGTSTDTQYF.

This chain links TRBV3-1 (or the pseudogene TRBV3-2) with TRBJ1-1; no firm D call. Germline V gives CDR1 LGHDT, CDR2 YNNKEL (reference sequence). The CDR3 totals 15 residues. Trimming pared 1 base from V and 0 bases from J, leaving 9 bases between. CDR3 DNA sequence: TGTGCCAGCAGCCAAGTTGACTGCTTGAACACTGAAGCTTTCTTT. This codes for CASSQVDCLNTEAFF.

V is TRBV24-1 and J is TRBJ1-5, with TRBD1 matching over 7 bases. Germline V gives CDR1 KGHDR, CDR2 SFDVKD. V lost 3 bases, J lost 3 bases, and 4 bases stayed unmatched. CDR3 length: 15 amino acids. The CDR3 is CATSDGTVLNQPQHF. The CDR3 DNA reads TGTGCCACCAGTGATGGGACAGTTCTCAATCAGCCCCAGCATTTT.

The chain is built from TRBV19 and TRBJ2-3, with 11 bases that match TRBD2. The CDR3 runs to 18 residues. Trimming at V came to 5 bases and at J to 0 bases, leaving 10 bases not matched to a gene. Germline CDR1 and CDR2: LNHDA and SQIVND (reference sequence). CDR3 residues: CASSQGLAGGFSTDTQYF. CDR3 bases: TGTGCCAGTAGTCAAGGACTAGCGGGTGGATTTAGCACAGATACGCAGTATTTT.

This rearrangement joins TRBV3-1 (or the pseudogene TRBV3-2) to TRBJ1-2; D is unclear. V was shortened by 3 bases and J by 8 bases, with 7 bases between the two germline ends. Germline V gives CDR1 LGHDT, CDR2 YNNKEL (reference sequence). The CDR3 consists of 11 residues. CDR3 sequence reads: CASSQFRGYTF. For the CDR3, the DNA is TGTGCCAGCAGCCAGTTCAGAGGCTACACCTTC.

The V call is TRBV28, the J call TRBJ1-1; perhaps TRBD1 as D (5 bases). Looked up from germline, CDR1 is MDHEN and CDR2 is SYDVKM. This CDR3 contains 14 residues. The ends were cut back, 6 bases at V and 1 base at J, with 12 bases in the middle. DNA for the CDR3: TGTGCCAGCAGAGCCGCGGGGGGGAACACTGAAGCTTTCTTT. Translating it yields CASRAAGGNTEAFF.

This chain joins TRBV5-4 and TRBJ2-4; D unclear. Germline CDR1 is SGHNT and CDR2 is YYREEE (reference sequence). The CDR3 has 14 residues. Deletions cut 4 bases from V and 0 bases from J, with 8 bases between. The CDR3 region has the DNA TGTGCCAGCAGCCCCGGAGTAGCCAAAAACATTCAGTACTTC. This sequence encodes CASSPGVAKNIQYF.

The chain links TRBV11-2 to TRBJ2-1, with 11 bases that match TRBD2. V was pared by 2 bases and J by 7 bases, with 1 base of the junction left unmatched. In germline, CDR1 is SGHAT, CDR2 FQNNGV. This CDR3 is built from 14 residues. For the CDR3, the DNA is TGTGCCAGCAGCTTAATAGCGGGAGGGAATGAGCAGTTCTTC. It encodes CASSLIAGGNEQFF.